This T cell receptor (beta chain) is from a study of chemoradiotherapy in HPV16-positive cancers. Study at large: Candidate HPV-specific T-cell clones and common TCR motifs came from functional assays in a couple of HPV16-positive patients.

This clone showed up just a few times. Its specificity is not known. Whole-study findings and limits: HPV-specific T cells were functionally defined from only a couple of HPV16-positive patients.

The V and J ends lost 2 bases and 0 bases respectively, with 13 bases between them. CDR1 is MDHEN and CDR2 is SYDVKM in the germline V gene. This CDR3 region has 16 residues. Profiling relied on immunoSEQ multiplex PCR, and the TCRdb table lists in-frame clones only, not all of them. The profile shows about 12,000 clones, around three quarters of them singletons. The chain couples TRBV28 to TRBJ1-2; D not certain. This material was collected from a patient who underwent chemoradiotherapy. This receptor was obtained from a human donor with HPV-associated anogenital cancer. The CDR3 loop reads CASSLPLRQANYGYTF. CDR3 sequence (DNA): TGTGCCAGCAGTTTACCCCTGCGCCAGGCTAACTATGGCTACACCTTC.